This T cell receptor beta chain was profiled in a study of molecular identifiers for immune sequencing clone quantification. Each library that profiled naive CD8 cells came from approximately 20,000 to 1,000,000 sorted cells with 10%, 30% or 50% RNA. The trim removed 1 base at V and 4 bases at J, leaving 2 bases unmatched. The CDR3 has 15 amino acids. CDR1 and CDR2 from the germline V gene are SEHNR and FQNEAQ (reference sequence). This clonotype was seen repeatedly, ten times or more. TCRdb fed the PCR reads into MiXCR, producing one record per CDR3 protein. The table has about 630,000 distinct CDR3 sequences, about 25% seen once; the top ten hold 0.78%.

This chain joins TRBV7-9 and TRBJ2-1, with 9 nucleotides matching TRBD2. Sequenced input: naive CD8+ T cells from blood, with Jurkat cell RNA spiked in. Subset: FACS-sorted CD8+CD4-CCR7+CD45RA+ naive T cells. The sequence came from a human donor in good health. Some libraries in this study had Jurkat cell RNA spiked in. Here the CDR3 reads CASSLEGLAYNEQFF. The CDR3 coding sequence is TGTGCCAGCAGCTTAGAAGGACTAGCGTACAATGAGCAGTTCTTC.